The 22 T cell receptor beta chains below all came from one sample that was sequenced in a study of shared clonotypes between healthy human individuals. Repertoires were generated with immunoSEQ multiplex PCR, while TCRdb's copy carries only in-frame clones and drops some. The sample lists roughly 2 million clones; about 95% were seen once. CD45RO negativity and positive selection for CCR7 defined naive CD8 cells, a population that excluded terminally differentiated effector memory CD45RA+ cells. Sequencing was carried out using naive CD8+ T cells sorted from blood. The receptors come from a man aged 18 to 29 in good health.

J is TRBJ2-2 and V is TRBV4-3; TRBD1 or TRBD2 may be the D gene (5 bases each). Trimming cost V 0 bases and J 1 base, with 15 bases left between them. The CDR3 runs 18 residues. CDR1 LGHNA and CDR2 YSLEER come from the germline V gene. The CDR3 sequence is CASSQDWSGGRNTGELFF. CDR3 DNA sequence: TGCGCCAGCAGCCAAGATTGGTCTGGGGGTCGGAACACCGGGGAGCTGTTTTTT.

This chain links TRBV9 with TRBJ2-5; 8 bases fit TRBD1. The trim removed 3 bases at V and 3 bases at J, leaving 4 bases unmatched. The CDR3 consists of 14 residues. Per germline, CDR1 SGDLS and CDR2 YYNGEE. In DNA form, the CDR3 reads TGTGCCAGCAGCGCCGTGGGACAGGAAGAGACCCAGTACTTC. Translating it yields CASSAVGQEETQYF.

In nucleotides, the CDR3 is TGTGCCAGCAGCGTAGGGGATACCGGGGAGCTGTTTTTT. Translating gives CASSVGDTGELFF. The rearrangement uses TRBV27 and TRBJ2-2; tentatively, D is TRBD1 (5 bases). The ends were cut back, 6 bases at V and 5 bases at J, with 10 bases in the middle. This CDR3 is built from 13 residues. Germline V CDR1 and CDR2: MNHEY, SMNVEV (reference sequence).

The gene calls are TRBV11-2 and TRBJ2-4; D may be TRBD2 (7 bases). The germline CDR1 and CDR2 sequences are SGHAT and FQNNGV. This CDR3 has 15 residues. The V end lost 0 bases, the J end lost 12 bases, and 18 bases lay between the germline ends. The CDR3 DNA is TGTGCCAGCAGCTTAGATTGGACAGCGCTAGCGGATCAGTACTTC. Its protein product is CASSLDWTALADQYF.

The V and J genes are TRBV19 and TRBJ2-7; 8 positions agree with TRBD2. CDR3 size: 13 residues. The germline V gene has CDR1 LNHDA and CDR2 SQIVND (reference sequence). With V trimmed by 7 bases and J by 2 bases, 4 bases remained unmatched. CDR3 DNA: TGTGCCAGTAACCCGGGACTAGCCTACGAGCAGTACTTC. Translating it yields CASNPGLAYEQYF. Using reference TRBV19 and TRBJ2-7 for the parts outside the CDR3, the full variable domain is DGGITQSPKYLFRKEGQNVTLSCEQNLNHDAMYWYRQDPGQGLRLIYYSQIVNDFQKGDIAEGYSVSREKKESFPLTVTSAQKNPTAFYLCASNPGLAYEQYFGPGTRLTVT.

Here the CDR3 DNA reads TGTGCCAGTACTACGGGGGGGCAGCCCCAGCATTTT. Translated, it gives CASTTGGQPQHF. This chain links TRBV19 with TRBJ1-5; weak D call: TRBD1 (5 bases). V was shortened by 7 bases and J by 7 bases, with 11 bases between the two germline ends. The CDR3 contains 12 residues. Looked up from germline, CDR1 is LNHDA and CDR2 is SQIVND (reference sequence).

This chain uses TRBV28 with TRBJ1-5; 10 bases line up with TRBD1. Germline V gene sequence: CDR1 MDHEN, CDR2 SYDVKM. The junction had 10 bases not matched to a gene; V was cut back by 7 bases and J by 7 bases. The CDR3 spans 15 residues. This CDR3 reads CASTQDPGQGQPQHF. The DNA of the CDR3 is TGTGCCAGCACCCAAGACCCGGGACAGGGGCAGCCCCAGCATTTT.

Worth noting for this clone: This CDR3 is also generated by other DNA sequences in the sample. The gene calls are TRBV4-1 and TRBJ2-7; tentative D call: TRBD1 (6 bases). Germline loops: CDR1 MGHRA, CDR2 YSYEKL. V was shortened by 4 bases and J by 2 bases, with 9 bases between the two germline ends. The length of the CDR3 is 13 residues. The CDR3 sequence is CASSPRQAYEQYF. CDR3 nucleotide sequence: TGCGCCAGCAGCCCCCGACAGGCCTACGAGCAGTACTTC.

This chain uses TRBV28 with TRBJ1-6; D gene uncertain. This CDR3 spans 14 amino acids. Germline-derived CDR1 and CDR2 are MDHEN and SYDVKM. Between the trimmed V and J ends, which lost 3 bases and 6 bases, there was a span of 9 bases. This CDR3 reads CASSFPASNSPLHF. The CDR3 coding sequence is TGTGCCAGCAGTTTCCCAGCTTCTAATTCACCCCTCCACTTT.

The V and J genes are TRBV4-2 and TRBJ2-2; D gene unclear. V was cut by 0 bases and J by 7 bases, with 21 bases left in between. CDR1 and CDR2 from the germline V gene are LGHNA and YNFKEQ. CDR3 length: 18 residues. This CDR3 is CASSQESISPFEDGELFF. CDR3 nucleotide sequence: TGTGCCAGCAGCCAAGAGAGTATCTCTCCCTTCGAGGACGGGGAGCTGTTTTTT.

With regard to this clone: Other DNA sequences in this sample translate to the same CDR3. V and J are TRBV5-6 and TRBJ2-7; possibly TRBD1 or TRBD2 for D (5 bases each). V was clipped by 5 bases and J by 2 bases, with 11 bases between them. This CDR3 has 13 residues. Germline CDR1 is SGHDT and CDR2 is YYEEEE. The CDR3 spells CASSSGTPYEQYF. The CDR3, as DNA: TGTGCCAGCAGTTCCGGGACCCCCTACGAGCAGTACTTC.

J is TRBJ2-5 and V is TRBV30, with a weak D call TRBD2 (6 bases). This CDR3 has 12 amino acids. V shed 4 bases and J shed 4 bases, with 10 bases lying between them. Germline-derived CDR1 and CDR2 are GTSNPN and SVGIG (reference sequence). The CDR3 DNA reads as TGTGCCTGGAATGGGGGGTTAGAGACCCAGTACTTC. Residues: CAWNGGLETQYF.

The chain uses TRBV7-9 and TRBJ2-2; no definite D call. Trimming pared 5 bases from V and 8 bases from J, leaving 12 bases between. This CDR3 is 13 amino acids long. The germline V gene encodes CDR1 SEHNR and CDR2 FQNEAQ (reference sequence). The DNA for the CDR3 is TGTGCCAGCAGCCAGGTCGGAGAGGGGGAGCTGTTTTTT. It translates to CASSQVGEGELFF.

CDR3 DNA: TGTGCCAGCAGCCAAGATAACAGGGGGTACTATGGCTACACCTTC. This encodes CASSQDNRGYYGYTF. The J gene is TRBJ1-2, the V gene TRBV14, with 8 bases fitting TRBD1. The ends lost 0 bases at V and 3 bases at J; junction bases unmatched: 3. Germline V CDR1 and CDR2: SGHDN, FVKESK. The CDR3 has 15 amino acids.

This chain connects TRBV6-5 to TRBJ2-3; TRBD2 matches at 9 bases. Trimming at V came to 4 bases and at J to 5 bases, leaving 7 bases not matched to a gene. This CDR3 has 15 amino acids. Germline loops: CDR1 MNHEY, CDR2 SVGAGI. The CDR3 nucleotides are TGTGCCAGCAGTTCCCAGGCGGGGGGGCTAGATACGCAGTATTTT. It is translated as CASSSQAGGLDTQYF.

This sequence joins TRBV6-5 and TRBJ2-2, with D uncertain. Germline V lookup: CDR1 MNHEY, CDR2 SVGAGI. The CDR3 has 12 amino acids. Trimming left V 7 bases short and J 6 bases short, with 9 bases between. This CDR3 is CASKTGAGELFF. In DNA form, the CDR3 reads TGTGCCAGCAAAACTGGGGCCGGGGAGCTGTTTTTT.

V usage is TRBV15 and J usage is TRBJ1-3; possibly TRBD1 for D (5 bases). The CDR3 runs to 15 residues. Germline-derived CDR1 and CDR2 are LNHNV and YYDKDF (reference sequence). Trimming left V 0 bases short and J 2 bases short, with 8 bases between. The CDR3 region is CATSRDQGAGNTIYF. The CDR3 coding sequence is TGTGCCACCAGCAGAGATCAAGGGGCTGGAAACACCATATATTTT.

The chain carries TRBV5-6 and TRBJ2-7; possibly TRBD1 for D (5 bases). The CDR3 totals 14 residues. Per the germline V gene, CDR1 is SGHDT and CDR2 is YYEEEE. Trimming removed 7 bases from V and 0 bases from J, with 14 bases in between. The CDR3 DNA follows: TGTGCCAGCCTCCGGATGGACAACTCCTACGAGCAGTACTTC. Encoded protein: CASLRMDNSYEQYF.

This chain connects TRBV5-8 to TRBJ1-1, with 7 bases aligning to TRBD1. In germline, CDR1 is SGHTS, CDR2 YDEGEE. Trimming took 3 bases from V and 5 from J; bases not matched to a gene: 10. The CDR3 totals 15 residues. The CDR3 sequence: CASSSHGTDRTEAFF. Written as DNA, the CDR3 is TGTGCCAGCAGCTCTCACGGGACAGATAGAACTGAAGCTTTCTTT.

The chain carries TRBV30 and TRBJ2-1, with D unresolved. Germline CDR1 reads GTSNPN; CDR2 reads SVGIG (reference sequence). This CDR3 contains 13 residues. With 0 bases removed from V and 7 bases from J, the gap between germline ends came to 10 bases. CDR3 coding DNA: TGTGCCTGGAGTGTACAAGGTTCGAATGAGCAGTTCTTC. Protein sequence: CAWSVQGSNEQFF.

This clone has a single count. V usage is TRBV7-2 and J usage is TRBJ2-5; 9 positions match TRBD1. Trimming at V came to 7 bases and at J to 5 bases, leaving 11 bases not matched to a gene. The CDR3 extends over 15 amino acids. Germline V gives CDR1 SGHTA, CDR2 FQGNSA. The CDR3 DNA is TGTGCCAGCAACAACTTGGACAGGGGATGGGAGACCCAGTACTTC. It yields the protein CASNNLDRGWETQYF. Full variable domain (rest looked up from reference TRBV7-2 and TRBJ2-5): GAGVSQSPSNKVTEKGKDVELRCDPISGHTALYWYRQSLGQGLEFLIYFQGNSAPDKSGLPSDRFSAERTGGSVSTLTIQRTQQEDSAVYLCASNNLDRGWETQYFGPGTRLLVL.

The chain employs TRBV15 and TRBJ1-1, with D hard to call. V lost 4 bases and J 3 bases, leaving 15 bases between the germline ends. This CDR3 is built from 15 residues. Germline-derived CDR1 and CDR2 are LNHNV and YYDKDF (reference sequence). Written as DNA, the CDR3 is TGTGCCACCAGCACCCCCCTGAGCGGGGACACTGAAGCTTTCTTT. Protein product: CATSTPLSGDTEAFF.